The 21 T cell receptor beta chains below come from one sample, sequenced in a study of T-cell reconstitution after alpha-beta-depleted transplantation in children. The TCRbeta library incorporated unique molecular identifiers. Via MiXCR, TCRdb re-called the PCR reads, giving one row per CDR3 protein. The sample shows about 580,000 distinct CDR3 sequences, under 25% of them seen only once. The sequencing here drew on PBMCs, mostly from graft donor cells, taken 360 days after TCRalphabeta/CD19-depleted stem cell transplant. These receptor sequences come from a boy under three years old who had a stem cell transplant for acute myeloid leukemia, so the T cells may come from the graft donor.

This clonotype was picked up many times. The chain recombines TRBV24-1 with TRBJ2-3; D gene uncertain. V was clipped by 3 bases and J by 7 bases, with 28 bases between them. The V gene's germline CDR1 is KGHDR and CDR2 SFDVKD. The CDR3 has 19 amino acids. The CDR3 bases are TGTGCCACCAGTGATCCTGCCCCGGATGGACCCTACCTGGGAAATACGCAGTATTTT. Its translation: CATSDPAPDGPYLGNTQYF.

There are many counts of this clonotype. This sequence joins TRBV27 and TRBJ2-7; D unclear. V was trimmed by 6 bases and J by 6 bases, leaving 18 bases between them. Germline CDR1 and CDR2: MNHEY and SMNVEV (reference sequence). The CDR3 is 14 residues long. The DNA of the CDR3 is TGTGCCAGCAGGGACGGCCTGAGGATGTCCGAGCAGTACGTC. Its protein is CASRDGLRMSEQYV.

The chain combines TRBV20-1 with TRBJ2-7; D assignment may be TRBD1 or TRBD2 (5 bases each). V dropped 0 bases and J dropped 5 bases, with 20 bases sitting between them. Germline lookup yields CDR1 DFQATT and CDR2 SNEGSKA (reference sequence). This CDR3 contains 16 residues. The CDR3 bases are TGCAGTGCTAGAGATCAGGGTCTGGGACGCCAACACGAGCAGTACGTC. Protein product: CSARDQGLGRQHEQYV.

Many counts were recorded for this clonotype. This chain uses TRBV12-3 or TRBV12-4 with TRBJ1-6, with 11 bases matching TRBD1. The trim removed 5 bases at V and 1 base at J, leaving 4 bases unmatched. The CDR3 is 17 amino acids. The CDR3 DNA reads TGTGCCAGCAGTACCCGGGACAGGGGGTCCTATAATTCACCCCTCCACTTT. It encodes CASSTRDRGSYNSPLHF.

V is TRBV7-9 and J is TRBJ1-2; a weak D match, TRBD1 (6 bases). The CDR3 runs to 15 residues. Germline-derived CDR1 and CDR2 are SEHNR and FQNEAQ (reference sequence). V was cut by 4 bases and J by 7 bases, with 19 bases left in between. The CDR3 here is CASSSPKPTGSGYTF. Here the CDR3 DNA reads TGTGCCAGCAGCTCACCCAAACCAACAGGGAGTGGCTACACCTTC.

The rearrangement uses TRBV20-1 and TRBJ2-2; unclear D gene. The germline gives CDR1 DFQATT, CDR2 SNEGSKA (reference sequence). The CDR3 extends over 13 amino acids. Deletions cut 3 bases from V and 3 bases from J, with 8 bases between. DNA for the CDR3: TGCAGTGCTAGTCCTCTATACACCGGGGAGCTGTTTTTT. It yields the protein CSASPLYTGELFF.

The gene calls are TRBV27 and TRBJ2-5; possibly TRBD2 for D (6 bases). V was cut by 7 bases and J by 0 bases, with 9 bases left in between. CDR1 is MNHEY, CDR2 SMNVEV, per germline (reference sequence). This CDR3 has 13 residues. This CDR3 is CASTGGDQETQYF. The CDR3 nucleotides read TGTGCCAGCACTGGAGGGGACCAAGAGACCCAGTACTTC.

This chain links TRBV10-3 with TRBJ1-1; 9 nucleotides align to TRBD1. This CDR3 comprises 15 residues. Germline values: CDR1 ENHRY, CDR2 SYGVKD. With V trimmed by 3 bases and J by 6 bases, 8 bases remained unmatched. The CDR3 DNA reads TGTGCCATCAGTGAATTTGGGACAGGGATAGCTGAAGCTTTCTTT. It translates to CAISEFGTGIAEAFF.

The table lists this clonotype with a few counts. J is TRBJ2-7 and V is TRBV5-1; 8 bases line up with TRBD2. CDR1 SGHRS and CDR2 YFSETQ come from the germline V gene. The CDR3 covers 14 residues. V lost 4 bases to trimming and J lost 2 bases; unmatched junction nucleotides: 5. DNA of the CDR3: TGCGCCAGCAGCCCAACTAGCGGAACCTACGAGCAGTACTTC. It yields the protein CASSPTSGTYEQYF.

The chain joins TRBV7-2 to TRBJ2-1; D gene uncertain. Germline V lookup: CDR1 SGHTA, CDR2 FQGNSA. Trimming took off 3 bases at V and 1 base at J, with 7 bases between the two ends. The CDR3 is 14 residues long. In DNA form, the CDR3 reads TGTGCCAGCAGCTTCACATTTTCCTACAATGAGCAGTTCTTC. This translates into CASSFTFSYNEQFF.

This clonotype was seen repeatedly, ten times or more. The rearrangement joins TRBV9 to TRBJ2-3; 7 nucleotides align to TRBD2. CDR1 SGDLS and CDR2 YYNGEE come from the germline V gene. With 3 bases clipped from V and 1 base from J, the junction kept 11 bases outside the gene matches. The CDR3 is 17 amino acids. The CDR3 DNA follows: TGTGCCAGCAGCGCTCGGATTTCGGCGGGGGGCACAGATACGCAGTATTTT. It is translated as CASSARISAGGTDTQYF.

Many counts were recorded for this clonotype. The chain combines TRBV12-3 or TRBV12-4 with TRBJ2-1, with 7 bases aligning to TRBD1. The J segment lost 1 base and the V segment lost 10 bases, leaving 4 bases of the junction unmatched. The CDR3 is 13 amino acids. CDR3 protein: CATHRGSYNEQFF. The CDR3 DNA follows: TGTGCCACCCACAGGGGTTCCTACAATGAGCAGTTCTTC.

This clonotype was observed a few times. V is TRBV20-1 and J is TRBJ2-1, with a weak D call TRBD1 (6 bases). V shed 6 bases and J shed 0 bases, with 18 bases lying between them. The CDR3 length is 16 residues. CDR1 and CDR2 (germline): DFQATT, SNEGSKA (reference sequence). The CDR3 bases are TGCAGTGCCGAGACAGGAAAATCCGCCTCCTACAATGAGCAGTTCTTC. This encodes CSAETGKSASYNEQFF.

The V gene is TRBV6-9, the J gene TRBJ2-7, with D maybe TRBD1 (5 bases). The germline gives CDR1 MNHGY, CDR2 SVAAGI. The CDR3 consists of 16 residues. Trimming left V 0 bases short and J 0 bases short, with 12 bases between. The CDR3 reads CASSYSKGESSYEQYV. The CDR3 region has the DNA TGTGCCAGCAGTTATTCCAAAGGGGAAAGCTCCTACGAGCAGTACGTC.

Remarks on this clonotype: This may arise from a read error, as a much more abundant clone is one base away. The chain has TRBV11-2 and TRBJ2-5, with unresolved D. The germline V gene has CDR1 SGHAT and CDR2 FQNNGV. This CDR3 has 16 amino acids. As DNA, the CDR3 is TGTGCCAGCAGCCCCATTTATCAGAGCCCCAGAGAGGCCCAGTACTTC. Translation gives CASSPIYQSPREAQYF. The whole variable domain, remainder taken from reference TRBV11-2 and TRBJ2-5, is EAGVAQSPRYKIIEKRQSVAFWCNPISGHATLYWYQQILGQGPKLLIQFQNNGVVDDSQLPKDRFSAERLKGVDSTLKIQPAKLEDSAVYLCASSPIYQSPREAQYFGPGTRLLVL.

The chain is built from TRBV20-1 and TRBJ2-3; D tentatively fits TRBD1 or TRBD2 (5 bases each). There are 13 residues in the CDR3. The V end lost 4 bases, the J end lost 5 bases, and 13 bases lay between the germline ends. Germline values: CDR1 DFQATT, CDR2 SNEGSKA (reference sequence). CDR3 residues: CSANPQGRDTQYF. Here the CDR3 DNA reads TGCAGTGCTAACCCCCAGGGACGAGATACGCAGTATTTT.

This clonotype was observed many times. The rearrangement uses TRBV15 and TRBJ2-6; D is unresolved. Germline V gives CDR1 LNHNV, CDR2 YYDKDF (reference sequence). This CDR3 is 16 amino acids long. Trimming stripped 0 bases from V and 0 bases from J, with 6 bases between. The CDR3 nucleotides are TGTGCCACCAGCAGAGACGCGGACTCTGGGGCCAACGTCCTGACTTTC. Encoded protein: CATSRDADSGANVLTF.

At least ten counts were recorded for this clonotype. The rearrangement uses TRBV2 and TRBJ2-3; D remains unclear. Germline CDR1 SNHLY, CDR2 FYNNEI. Trimming cost V 5 bases and J 1 base, with 7 bases left between them. This CDR3 is 13 amino acids long. CDR3 region: CASSNSGTDTQYF. The CDR3 nucleotides are TGTGCCAGCAGTAATTCGGGCACAGATACGCAGTATTTT.

This rearrangement joins TRBV27 to TRBJ2-2; a possible D gene is TRBD2 (6 bases). This CDR3 is 14 amino acids long. The germline V and J ends were trimmed by 6 bases and 4 bases, with 12 bases remaining between them. CDR1 is MNHEY and CDR2 is SMNVEV in the germline V gene (reference sequence). The CDR3 DNA reads TGTGCCAGCAGCCCGGGACTCCTCACCGGGGAGCTGTTTTTT. Translated, it gives CASSPGLLTGELFF.

Many counts were recorded for this clonotype. The chain couples TRBV6-6 to TRBJ2-1, with TRBD2 as a possible D gene (6 bases). The V and J ends lost 7 bases and 0 bases respectively, with 7 bases between them. CDR1 MNHNY and CDR2 SVGAGI come from the germline V gene (reference sequence). CDR3 length equals 13 residues. CDR3 residues: CASTAGSYNEQFF. As DNA, the CDR3 is TGTGCCAGCACAGCGGGCTCCTACAATGAGCAGTTCTTC.

This chain uses TRBV6-1 with TRBJ1-5; 7 bases fit TRBD1. Trimming removed 6 bases from V and 2 bases from J; junction bases left unmatched: 7. The V gene's germline CDR1 is MNHNS and CDR2 SASEGT. The CDR3 runs 15 residues. The CDR3 DNA is TGTGCCAGCAGATCGACAGGGAGGGGCAATCAGCCCCAGCATTTT. It encodes CASRSTGRGNQPQHF.